The source of this TCR beta chain is a study of CD8+ T cells in alopecia areata. Overall study findings and caveats: While patients received tofacitinib, many expanded lesional clones remained present in scalp and blood. Among the top 100, expanded CD8+ clones, as well as scalp clonality, were significantly decreased by tofacitinib.

A word on this clone: The antigen is unknown.

Described treatment: oral pan-JAK inhibitor, 5-10 mg twice daily. The study team obtained lesional scalp punch biopsies and peripheral blood from alopecia areata patients. It was from PBMCs that CD4+ and CD8+ T cells were sorted. The germline V gene encodes CDR1 SGHAT and CDR2 FQNNGV. This CDR3 is built from 15 residues. With 1 base removed from V and 5 bases from J, the gap between germline ends came to 14 bases. TCR sequencing used cDNA made by reverse transcription of extracted RNA. Some clones are missing from TCRdb's copy, which holds only in-frame ones; the method was immunoSEQ multiplex PCR. Of about 200,000 clones in the sample, less than 45% are singletons; the top ten hold roughly 0.45%.

The V and J genes are TRBV11-2 and TRBJ1-2; D ambiguous. The clonotype comes from a human donor with alopecia areata. Sequenced here: CD4+ T cells sorted from blood, sampled around week 34, from a patient treated with tofacitinib. The DNA for the CDR3 is TGTGCCAGCAGCTTAGCCTCCTGGGAAAGTTATGGCTACACCTTC. The encoded protein is CASSLASWESYGYTF.